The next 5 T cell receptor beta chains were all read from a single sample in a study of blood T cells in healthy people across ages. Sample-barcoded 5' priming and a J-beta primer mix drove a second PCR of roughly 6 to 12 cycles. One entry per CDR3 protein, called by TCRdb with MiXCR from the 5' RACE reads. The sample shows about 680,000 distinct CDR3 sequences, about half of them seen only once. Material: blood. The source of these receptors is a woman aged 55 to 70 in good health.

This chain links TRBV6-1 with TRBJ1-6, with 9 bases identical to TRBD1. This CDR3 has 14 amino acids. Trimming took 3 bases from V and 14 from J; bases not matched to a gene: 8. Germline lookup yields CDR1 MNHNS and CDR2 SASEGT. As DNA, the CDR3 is TGTGCCAGCAGTGACGGGACAGGGATTATCACCCTCCACTTT. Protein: CASSDGTGIITLHF.

CDR3 DNA sequence: TGCGCCAGCAGCCACGGGGGACCCGTACTATACAATGAGCAGTTCTTC. It codes for CASSHGGPVLYNEQFF. This chain links TRBV5-1 with TRBJ2-1; a weak D match, TRBD2 (6 bases). The CDR3 runs 16 residues. The V end lost 4 bases, the J end lost 4 bases, and 18 bases lay between the germline ends. CDR1 is SGHRS, CDR2 YFSETQ, per germline.

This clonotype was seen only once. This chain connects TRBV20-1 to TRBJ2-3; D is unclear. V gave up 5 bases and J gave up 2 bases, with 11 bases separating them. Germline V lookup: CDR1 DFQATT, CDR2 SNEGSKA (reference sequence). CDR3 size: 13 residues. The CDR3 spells CSAQPEITDTQYF. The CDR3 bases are TGCAGTGCTCAGCCAGAGATCACAGATACGCAGTATTTT.

Written as DNA, the CDR3 is TGTGCCAGCAGCTTAGAAAGCTACGGAGGGCGCGAGCAGTACTTC. Protein product: CASSLESYGGREQYF. The chain carries TRBV11-1 and TRBJ2-7; TRBD2 might be the D (6 bases). V lost 1 base and J 6 bases, leaving 16 bases between the germline ends. Germline CDR1 SGHAT, CDR2 FQDESV (reference sequence). This CDR3 comprises 15 residues.

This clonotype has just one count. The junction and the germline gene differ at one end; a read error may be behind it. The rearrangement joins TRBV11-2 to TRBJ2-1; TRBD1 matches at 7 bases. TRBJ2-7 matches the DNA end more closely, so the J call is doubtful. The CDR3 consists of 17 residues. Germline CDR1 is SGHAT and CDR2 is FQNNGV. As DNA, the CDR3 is TGTGCCGGCAGCTTGAAGGGGACAGCGAAGCCGTACAATGAGCAGTACTTC. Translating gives CAGSLKGTAKPYNEQYF.